A single sample is the source of the 25 T cell receptor beta chains below, sequenced in a study of memory CD4+ T cells and cytomegalovirus serostatus. The assay was immunoSEQ multiplex PCR, and TCRdb's table has in-frame clones only and misses some. The table records 50,000 to 60,000 clones, 82% of them present only once. Single viable CD3+CD4+CD8-CD45RO+ cells were sorted as the memory CD4+ T cells. The sequenced sample consisted of memory CD4+ T cells from blood. These TCRs come from an adult in good health and CMV-seronegative.

The chain joins TRBV2 to TRBJ1-1; a weak D match, TRBD1 (5 bases). Germline loops: CDR1 SNHLY, CDR2 FYNNEI. The CDR3 spans 14 residues. V lost 4 bases and J 0 bases, leaving 9 bases between the germline ends. In DNA, the CDR3 is TGTGCCAGCAGTGGACAGCGCGTGAACACTGAAGCTTTCTTT. Protein sequence: CASSGQRVNTEAFF.

The chain combines TRBV6-1 with TRBJ1-1, with D unclear. Trimming removed 8 bases from V and 1 base from J, with 8 bases in between. Germline V CDR1 and CDR2: MNHNS, SASEGT. The CDR3 consists of 12 residues. The CDR3 here is CASGRQNTEAFF. The CDR3 DNA follows: TGTGCCAGCGGTCGACAGAACACTGAAGCTTTCTTT.

As to this clone: In the same sample, other DNA sequences code for this CDR3. This rearrangement joins TRBV6-6 to TRBJ2-3; D is uncertain. Between the trimmed V and J ends, which lost 2 bases and 4 bases, there was a span of 1 base. The CDR3 is 11 residues long. Germline assignment: CDR1 MNHNY and CDR2 SVGAGI (reference sequence). CDR3 region: CASSYADTQYF. CDR3 nucleotides: TGTGCCAGCAGTTACGCAGATACGCAGTATTTT.

V is TRBV23-1 and J is TRBJ2-2; 7 positions match TRBD1. TRBV23-1 is marked as an open reading frame, function uncertain. CDR3 size: 16 residues. The V segment lost 1 base and the J segment 2 bases; nucleotides outside the gene matches: 4. CDR3 DNA sequence: TGCGCCAGCAGTCAATTTGGGACAGTTAACACCGGGGAGCTGTTTTTT. Translating gives CASSQFGTVNTGELFF.

The chain combines TRBV4-2 with TRBJ2-1; D perhaps matches TRBD2 (5 bases). The CDR3 spans 14 residues. V dropped 2 bases and J dropped 4 bases, with 9 bases sitting between them. Germline V gene sequence: CDR1 LGHNA, CDR2 YNFKEQ. CDR3: CASSQPTGYNEQFF. DNA for the CDR3: TGTGCCAGCAGCCAACCTACGGGGTACAATGAGCAGTTCTTC.

The rearrangement links TRBV4-1 to TRBJ2-7; TRBD1 matches 8 bases. The germline V gene encodes CDR1 MGHRA and CDR2 YSYEKL. The CDR3 length is 16 residues. V gave up 1 base and J gave up 4 bases; unmatched junction bases: 9. CDR3 in amino acids: CASSQGPNRGRYEQYF. The CDR3 bases are TGCGCCAGCAGCCAAGGTCCTAACAGGGGGAGGTACGAGCAGTACTTC.

The chain recombines TRBV18 with TRBJ2-3, with D hard to call. CDR3 length: 13 residues. Germline lookup yields CDR1 KGHSH and CDR2 LQKENI. V was cut by 0 bases and J by 2 bases, with 3 bases left in between. The CDR3 DNA reads as TGTGCCAGCTCACCACCCCTCACAGATACGCAGTATTTT. This translates into CASSPPLTDTQYF.

This clone was seen a few times. The J gene is TRBJ1-1, the V gene TRBV2, with 8 bases fitting TRBD1. CDR3 size: 14 residues. The V gene's germline CDR1 is SNHLY and CDR2 FYNNEI. Germline trimming cut 7 bases from V and 6 bases from J; bases unmatched to any gene: 10. The CDR3 DNA is TGTGCCAGCACTCCCAGGGACAGGCAAGCTGAAGCTTTCTTT. Protein product: CASTPRDRQAEAFF.

V and J are TRBV7-2 and TRBJ2-3; D perhaps matches TRBD2 (5 bases). CDR1 and CDR2 (germline): SGHTA, FQGNSA. V lost 5 bases, J lost 6 bases, and 21 bases lay in between. The CDR3 is 16 residues long. Here the CDR3 reads CASSASGVVGRDTQYF. CDR3 bases: TGTGCCAGCAGCGCCTCCGGGGTAGTTGGACGGGATACGCAGTATTTT.

The chain uses TRBV5-4 and TRBJ1-6; D is perhaps TRBD1 (5 bases). CDR3 length equals 16 residues. Germline V gene data show CDR1 as SGHNT and CDR2 as YYREEE (reference sequence). V was cut by 4 bases and J by 8 bases, with 19 bases left in between. This CDR3 reads CASSGTTRTGDSPLHF. DNA of the CDR3: TGTGCCAGCAGCGGGACTACCAGGACGGGTGATTCACCCCTCCACTTT.

This clone has just one count. The chain employs TRBV19 and TRBJ1-2, with 10 nucleotides matching TRBD1. CDR1 LNHDA and CDR2 SQIVND come from the germline V gene (reference sequence). The CDR3 runs 16 residues. After removal of 4 bases from V and 4 bases from J, the junction contained 9 bases not matched to a gene. For the CDR3, the DNA is TGTGCCAGTAGTACCGCCGGGACAGGGGTGGGCTATGGCTACACCTTC. Protein product: CASSTAGTGVGYGYTF.

V gene TRBV2 combines with J gene TRBJ1-1, with D perhaps TRBD1 (6 bases). Germline V lookup: CDR1 SNHLY, CDR2 FYNNEI. The CDR3 runs 15 residues. Trimming took off 2 bases at V and 6 bases at J, with 16 bases between the two ends. For the CDR3, the DNA is TGTGCCAGCAGTGAACTAGGGGGGGTTATCGCTGAAGCTTTCTTT. Protein sequence: CASSELGGVIAEAFF.

This sequence joins TRBV5-1 and TRBJ2-3; 9 positions agree with TRBD2. The junction had 6 bases not matched to a gene; V was cut back by 4 bases and J by 0 bases. Per germline, CDR1 SGHRS and CDR2 YFSETQ. The CDR3 is 16 amino acids. The chain's CDR3 is CASSGGLAPSTDTQYF. In DNA form, the CDR3 reads TGCGCCAGCAGCGGTGGACTAGCGCCTAGCACAGATACGCAGTATTTT.

The CDR3 DNA is TGTGCCAGCAGCTTGGGCCCGGGGTCTGCGAACACCGGGGAGCTGTTTTTT. This gives the protein CASSLGPGSANTGELFF. This chain links TRBV5-4 with TRBJ2-2; TRBD2 might be the D (5 bases). The CDR3 spans 17 residues. V was pared by 0 bases and J by 0 bases, with 12 bases between. In germline, CDR1 is SGHNT, CDR2 YYREEE (reference sequence).

The chain's CDR3 is CASKPGWGAQNTEAFF. DNA for the CDR3: TGTGCCAGTAAACCCGGGTGGGGGGCGCAGAACACTGAAGCTTTCTTT. The chain has TRBV19 and TRBJ1-1; D might be TRBD1 (6 bases). Trimming took 7 bases from V and 1 from J, leaving 19 bases between them. Germline assignment: CDR1 LNHDA and CDR2 SQIVND (reference sequence). This CDR3 has 16 amino acids.

This chain connects TRBV19 to TRBJ2-5; 10 bases match TRBD1. V lost 5 bases and J lost 0; bases outside the gene matches: 6. This CDR3 has 16 amino acids. Germline CDR1 is LNHDA and CDR2 is SQIVND (reference sequence). The CDR3 DNA reads TGTGCCAGTAGTGCCGGGGACAGGGGCCACCAAGAGACCCAGTACTTC. This translates into CASSAGDRGHQETQYF.

The chain is built from TRBV7-2 and TRBJ1-1; D is ambiguous. In germline, CDR1 is SGHTA, CDR2 FQGNSA. V was trimmed by 5 bases and J by 4 bases, leaving 11 bases between them. The CDR3 covers 13 residues. The CDR3 nucleotides read TGTGCCAGCAGCCTCACCCGGAGCACTGAAGCTTTCTTT. It translates to CASSLTRSTEAFF.

The genes are TRBV5-6 and TRBJ2-3; tentative D call: TRBD2 (5 bases). The V end was cut by 4 bases, the J end by 5 bases, with 23 bases between. Looked up from germline, CDR1 is SGHDT and CDR2 is YYEEEE. This CDR3 region has 17 residues. This CDR3 reads CASSPTLAAEVGDTQYF. CDR3 nucleotides: TGTGCCAGCAGCCCAACCCTGGCCGCGGAGGTAGGAGATACGCAGTATTTT.

The rearrangement links TRBV7-9 to TRBJ2-7, with D perhaps matching TRBD1 (6 bases). V was shortened by 1 base and J by 1 base, with 14 bases between the two germline ends. This CDR3 has 16 residues. Germline CDR1 and CDR2: SEHNR and FQNEAQ (reference sequence). The CDR3 bases are TGTGCCAGCAGCTTAGGAACAGGGTGGGATTCCTACGAGCAGTACTTC. Translated: CASSLGTGWDSYEQYF.

The chain uses TRBV2 and TRBJ2-2, with TRBD2 matching 7 bases. The CDR3 loop spans 15 amino acids. Germline CDR1 and CDR2: SNHLY and FYNNEI. V lost 0 bases and J lost 5; bases outside the gene matches: 3. CDR3 amino acids: CASSEAEGGTGELFF. The DNA of the CDR3 is TGTGCCAGCAGTGAAGCTGAGGGAGGGACCGGGGAGCTGTTTTTT.

The rearrangement uses TRBV4-1 and TRBJ1-1; TRBD1 matches at 8 bases. CDR3 length: 14 amino acids. Germline values: CDR1 MGHRA, CDR2 YSYEKL. With V trimmed by 0 bases and J by 9 bases, 6 bases remained unmatched. The CDR3 coding sequence is TGCGCCAGCAGCCAAGATTACTCAGGGGGCAAAGCTTTCTTT. Protein: CASSQDYSGGKAFF.

In nucleotides, the CDR3 is TGTGCTAGTGCCCCGGGAAACACCGGGGAGCTGTTTTTT. It is translated as CASAPGNTGELFF. J is TRBJ2-2 and V is TRBV12-5; TRBD2 might be the D (5 bases). This CDR3 is built from 13 residues. V lost 7 bases and J 2 bases, leaving 8 bases between the germline ends. CDR1 is LGHNT, CDR2 FRNRAP, per germline. Supplemented by reference TRBV12-5 and TRBJ2-2, the full variable domain reads DARVTQTPRHKVTEMGQEVTMRCQPILGHNTVFWYRQTMMQGLELLAYFRNRAPLDDSGMPKDRFSAEMPDATLATLKIQPSEPRDSAVYFCASAPGNTGELFFGEGSRLTVL.

This rearrangement joins TRBV20-1 to TRBJ1-1; D is unresolved. This CDR3 has 11 amino acids. V lost 3 bases and J lost 9, with 11 bases in between. Per the germline V gene, CDR1 is DFQATT and CDR2 is SNEGSKA (reference sequence). CDR3 bases: TGCAGTGCTAGTCCTGCTACCCAAGCTTTCTTT. This encodes CSASPATQAFF.

The chain joins TRBV2 to TRBJ1-1, with D perhaps matching TRBD1 (6 bases). V was trimmed by 6 bases and J by 0 bases, leaving 11 bases between them. The CDR3 spans 14 residues. The germline gives CDR1 SNHLY, CDR2 FYNNEI. The CDR3 loop reads CASSPQGMNTEAFF. The CDR3 nucleotides read TGTGCCAGCAGCCCACAGGGTATGAACACTGAAGCTTTCTTT.

The genes are TRBV6-5 and TRBJ1-5; TRBD1 matches at 12 bases. The CDR3 is 14 residues long. Germline V gene lookup returns CDR1 MNHEY and CDR2 SVGAGI. Germline trimming cut 6 bases from V and 7 bases from J; bases unmatched to any gene: 4. CDR3 region: CASRGQGAFQPQHF. CDR3 nucleotides: TGTGCCAGCAGGGGACAGGGGGCATTCCAGCCCCAGCATTTT.